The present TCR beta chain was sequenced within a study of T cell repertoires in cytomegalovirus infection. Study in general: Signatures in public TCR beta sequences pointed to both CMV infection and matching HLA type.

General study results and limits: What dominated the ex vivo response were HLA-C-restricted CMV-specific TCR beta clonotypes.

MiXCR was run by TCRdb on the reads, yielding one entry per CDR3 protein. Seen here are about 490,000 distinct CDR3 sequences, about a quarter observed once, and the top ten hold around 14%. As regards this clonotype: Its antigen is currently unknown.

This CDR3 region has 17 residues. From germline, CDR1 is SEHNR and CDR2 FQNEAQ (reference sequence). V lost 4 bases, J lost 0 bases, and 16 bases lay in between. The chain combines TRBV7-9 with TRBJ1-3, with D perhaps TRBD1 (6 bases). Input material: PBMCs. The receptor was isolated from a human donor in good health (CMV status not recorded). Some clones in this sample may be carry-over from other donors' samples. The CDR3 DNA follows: TGTGCCAGCAGCTCCTCAGGGGCCAGTAGCTCTGGAAACACCATATATTTT. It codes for CASSSSGASSSGNTIYF. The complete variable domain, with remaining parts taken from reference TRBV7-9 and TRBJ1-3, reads DTGVSQNPRHKITKRGQNVTFRCDPISEHNRLYWYRQTLGQGPEFLTYFQNEAQLEKSRLLSDRFSAERPKGSFSTLEIQRTEQGDSAMYLCASSSSGASSSGNTIYFGEGSWLTVV.